This T cell receptor beta chain was identified during a study of blood T cells in healthy people across ages. Together with a sample-barcoded 5' primer, a J-beta primer mix was included in a second PCR lasting about 7 to 11 cycles. MiXCR, run by TCRdb on the 5' RACE reads, gives a single entry per CDR3 protein. The sample holds around 600,000 distinct CDR3 sequences, around 48% seen once. This CDR3 region has 15 residues. CDR1 and CDR2 from the germline V gene are SGHTA and FQGNSA. Trimming removed 6 bases from V and 5 bases from J; junction bases left unmatched: 7. Donor samples were obtained from healthy Caucasian individuals from Russia, aged roughly 6 to 95. Each donor supplied around 10 milliliters of peripheral blood.

The genes are TRBV7-2 and TRBJ2-2, with 9 positions matching TRBD1. The sequence came from a man older than 75 in good health. The sample was blood. The CDR3 bases are TGTGCCAGCAGACAAGGGACAGGGAGGACCGGGGAGCTGTTTTTT. Residues: CASRQGTGRTGELFF.